These 3 T cell receptor beta chains were sequenced from one sample in a study of shared clonotypes between healthy human individuals. Libraries were prepared by immunoSEQ multiplex PCR; TCRdb keeps only in-frame clonotypes and omits some of them. The data contain a few hundred thousand clones, roughly 91% of them seen just once; the ten biggest clones take up roughly 16%. Sequencing was performed on memory CD8+ T cells sorted from blood. Noted subset: CD45RO+ cells pooled with CCR7-negative TemRA cells. These receptors were obtained from a man aged 18 to 29 in good health.

The chain joins TRBV9 to TRBJ1-2, with 8 nucleotides matching TRBD1. CDR3 length equals 16 residues. Germline V gives CDR1 SGDLS, CDR2 YYNGEE. V was clipped by 3 bases and J by 4 bases; unmatched bases: 11. The DNA for the CDR3 is TGTGCCAGCAGCGACCCCGGGACAGGCCACCTCTATGGCTACACCTTC. Protein sequence: CASSDPGTGHLYGYTF.

The chain employs TRBV4-3 and TRBJ1-5; D ambiguous. The germline V and J ends were trimmed by 3 bases and 7 bases, with 10 bases remaining between them. This CDR3 is built from 13 residues. Per germline, CDR1 LGHNA and CDR2 YSLEER. The CDR3 region is CASSQDLTQPQHF. The DNA of the CDR3 is TGCGCCAGCAGCCAGGACCTAACGCAGCCCCAGCATTTT.

V is TRBV6-1 and J is TRBJ2-7, with 7 bases lining up with TRBD1. Germline values: CDR1 MNHNS, CDR2 SASEGT. The CDR3 covers 15 residues. The ends lost 4 bases at V and 0 bases at J; junction bases unmatched: 6. The CDR3 sequence is CASSGIGTASYEQYF. The DNA of the CDR3 is TGTGCCAGCAGTGGAATAGGGACAGCCTCCTACGAGCAGTACTTC.